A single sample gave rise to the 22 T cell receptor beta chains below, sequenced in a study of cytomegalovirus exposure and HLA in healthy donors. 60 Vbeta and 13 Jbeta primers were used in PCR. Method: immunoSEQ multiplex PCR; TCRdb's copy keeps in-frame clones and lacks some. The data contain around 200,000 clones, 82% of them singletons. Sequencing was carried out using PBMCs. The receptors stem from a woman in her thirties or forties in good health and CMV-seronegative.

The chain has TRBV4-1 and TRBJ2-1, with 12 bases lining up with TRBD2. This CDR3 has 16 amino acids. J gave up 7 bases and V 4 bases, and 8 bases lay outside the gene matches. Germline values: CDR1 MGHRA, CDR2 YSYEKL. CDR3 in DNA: TGCGCCAGCAGCCCCGGACTAGCGGGAATCGGAAATGAGCAGTTCTTC. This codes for CASSPGLAGIGNEQFF.

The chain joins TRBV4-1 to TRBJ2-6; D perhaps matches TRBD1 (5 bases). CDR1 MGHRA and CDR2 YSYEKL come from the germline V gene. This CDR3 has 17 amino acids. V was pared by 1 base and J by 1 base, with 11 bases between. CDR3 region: CASSQGGLGSGANVLTF. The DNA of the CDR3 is TGCGCCAGCAGCCAAGGGGGCCTGGGGTCTGGGGCCAACGTCCTGACTTTC.

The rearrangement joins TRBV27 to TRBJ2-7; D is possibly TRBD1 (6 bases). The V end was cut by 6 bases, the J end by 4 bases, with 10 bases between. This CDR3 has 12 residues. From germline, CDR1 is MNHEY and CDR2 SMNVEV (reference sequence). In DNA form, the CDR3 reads TGTGCCAGCAGCCGTACAGGGTACGAGCAGTACTTC. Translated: CASSRTGYEQYF.

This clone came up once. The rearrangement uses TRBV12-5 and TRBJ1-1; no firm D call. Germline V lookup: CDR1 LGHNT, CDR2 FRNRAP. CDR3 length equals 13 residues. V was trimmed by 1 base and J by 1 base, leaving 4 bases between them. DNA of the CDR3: TGTGCTAGTGGTTTGGCAGGGAACACTGAAGCTTTCTTT. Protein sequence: CASGLAGNTEAFF.

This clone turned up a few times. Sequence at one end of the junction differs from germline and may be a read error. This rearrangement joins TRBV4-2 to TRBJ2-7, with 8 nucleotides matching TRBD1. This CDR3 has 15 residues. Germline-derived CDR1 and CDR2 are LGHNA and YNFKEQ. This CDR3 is CASSQADRETYEQYF. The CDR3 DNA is TGTGCCAGCAGTCAAGCGGACAGGGAAACCTACGAGCAGTACTTC.

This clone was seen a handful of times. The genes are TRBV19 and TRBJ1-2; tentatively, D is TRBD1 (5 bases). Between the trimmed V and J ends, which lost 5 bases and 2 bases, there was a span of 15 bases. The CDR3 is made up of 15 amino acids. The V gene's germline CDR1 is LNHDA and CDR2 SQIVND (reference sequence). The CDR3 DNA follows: TGTGCCAGTAGTTCCCCCGGGGGACTCAACTATGGCTACACCTTC. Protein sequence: CASSSPGGLNYGYTF.

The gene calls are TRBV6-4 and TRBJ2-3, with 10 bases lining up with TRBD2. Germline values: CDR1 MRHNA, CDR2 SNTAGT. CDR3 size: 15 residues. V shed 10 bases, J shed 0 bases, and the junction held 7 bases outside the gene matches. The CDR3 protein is CATQREGSSTDTQYF. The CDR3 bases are TGTGCCACCCAGCGGGAGGGTTCGAGCACAGATACGCAGTATTTT.

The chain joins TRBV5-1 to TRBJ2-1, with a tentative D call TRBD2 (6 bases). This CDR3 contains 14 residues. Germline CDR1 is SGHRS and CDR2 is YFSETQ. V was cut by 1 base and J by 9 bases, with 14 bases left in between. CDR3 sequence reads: CASSLNGRGGEQFF. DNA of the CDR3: TGCGCCAGCAGCTTGAACGGACGGGGAGGTGAGCAGTTCTTC.

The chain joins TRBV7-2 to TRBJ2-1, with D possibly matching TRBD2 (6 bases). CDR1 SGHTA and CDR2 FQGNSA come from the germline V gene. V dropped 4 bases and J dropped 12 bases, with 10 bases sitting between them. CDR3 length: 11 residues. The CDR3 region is CASSSLGGQFF. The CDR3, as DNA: TGTGCCAGCAGCTCCCTGGGGGGGCAGTTCTTC.

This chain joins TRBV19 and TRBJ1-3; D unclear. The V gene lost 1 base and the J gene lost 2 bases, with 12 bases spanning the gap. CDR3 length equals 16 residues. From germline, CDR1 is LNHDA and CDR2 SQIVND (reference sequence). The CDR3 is CASSIGPPGAGNTIYF. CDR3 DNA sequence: TGTGCCAGTAGTATAGGCCCACCCGGGGCTGGAAACACCATATATTTT.

The CDR3 protein is CASSLASGDGRTEAFF. The CDR3 nucleotides are TGCGCCAGCAGCTTGGCGTCAGGGGATGGACGAACTGAAGCTTTCTTT. The chain carries TRBV5-1 and TRBJ1-1, with a tentative D call TRBD1 (6 bases). This CDR3 is 16 amino acids long. In germline, CDR1 is SGHRS, CDR2 YFSETQ. Deletions cut 0 bases from V and 5 bases from J, with 17 bases between.

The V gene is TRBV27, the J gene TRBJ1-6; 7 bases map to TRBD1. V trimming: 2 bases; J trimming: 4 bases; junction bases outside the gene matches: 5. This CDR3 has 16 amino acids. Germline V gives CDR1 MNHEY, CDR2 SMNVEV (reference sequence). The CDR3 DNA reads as TGTGCCAGCAGTTTACTGCCAGGGGGTTATAATTCACCCCTCCACTTT. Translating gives CASSLLPGGYNSPLHF.

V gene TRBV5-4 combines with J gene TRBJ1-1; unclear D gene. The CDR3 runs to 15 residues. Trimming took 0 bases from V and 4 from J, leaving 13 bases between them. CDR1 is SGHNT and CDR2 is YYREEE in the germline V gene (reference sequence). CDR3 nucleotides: TGTGCCAGCAGCTTGGCGGTGACTCGAGGCACTGAAGCTTTCTTT. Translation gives CASSLAVTRGTEAFF.

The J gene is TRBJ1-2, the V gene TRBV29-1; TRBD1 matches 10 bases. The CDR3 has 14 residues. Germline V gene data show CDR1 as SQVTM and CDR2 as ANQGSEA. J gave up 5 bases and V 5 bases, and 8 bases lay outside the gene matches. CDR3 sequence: CSVPDRGLGYGYTF. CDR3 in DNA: TGCAGCGTTCCCGACAGGGGGCTTGGGTATGGCTACACCTTC.

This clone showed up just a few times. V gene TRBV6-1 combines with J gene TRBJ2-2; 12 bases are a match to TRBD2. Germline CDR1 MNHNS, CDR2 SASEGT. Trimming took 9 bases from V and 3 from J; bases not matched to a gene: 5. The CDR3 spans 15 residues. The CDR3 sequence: CASPSGRGDTGELFF. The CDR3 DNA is TGTGCCAGTCCTAGCGGGAGGGGGGACACCGGGGAGCTGTTTTTT.

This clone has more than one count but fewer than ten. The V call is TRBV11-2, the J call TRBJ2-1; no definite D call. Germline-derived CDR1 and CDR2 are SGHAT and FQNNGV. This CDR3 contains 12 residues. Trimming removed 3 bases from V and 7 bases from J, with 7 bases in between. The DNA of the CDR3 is TGTGCCAGCAGCTTGGGCTCAAATGAGCAGTTCTTC. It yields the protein CASSLGSNEQFF.

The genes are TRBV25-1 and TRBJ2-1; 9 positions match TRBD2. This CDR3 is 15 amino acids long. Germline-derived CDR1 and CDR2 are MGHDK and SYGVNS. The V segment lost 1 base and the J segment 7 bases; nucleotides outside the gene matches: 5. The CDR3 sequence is CASSEWVAGDNEQFF. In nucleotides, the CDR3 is TGTGCCAGCAGTGAATGGGTAGCGGGAGATAATGAGCAGTTCTTC.

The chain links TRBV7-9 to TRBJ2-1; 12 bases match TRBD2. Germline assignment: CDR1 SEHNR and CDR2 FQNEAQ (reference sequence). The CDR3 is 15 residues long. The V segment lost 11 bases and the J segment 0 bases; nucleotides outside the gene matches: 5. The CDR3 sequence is CAETSGSISYNEQFF. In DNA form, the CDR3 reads TGTGCCGAGACTAGCGGGAGTATCTCCTACAATGAGCAGTTCTTC.

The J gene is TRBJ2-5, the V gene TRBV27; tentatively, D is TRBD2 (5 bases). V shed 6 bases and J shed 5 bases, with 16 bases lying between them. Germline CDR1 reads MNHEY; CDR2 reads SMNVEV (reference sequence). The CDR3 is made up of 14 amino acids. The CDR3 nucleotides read TGTGCCAGCAGCTCATGGGAGCCGGGGGAGACCCAGTACTTC. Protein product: CASSSWEPGETQYF.

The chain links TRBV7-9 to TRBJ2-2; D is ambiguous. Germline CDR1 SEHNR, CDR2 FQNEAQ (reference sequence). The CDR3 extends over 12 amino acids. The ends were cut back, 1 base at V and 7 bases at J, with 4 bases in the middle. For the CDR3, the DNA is TGTGCCAGCAGCTTAGTCCGCGGGGAGCTGTTTTTT. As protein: CASSLVRGELFF.

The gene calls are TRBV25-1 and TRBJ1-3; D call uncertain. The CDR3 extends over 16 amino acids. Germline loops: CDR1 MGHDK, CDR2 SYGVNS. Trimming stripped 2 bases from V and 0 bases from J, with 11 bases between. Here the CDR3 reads CASSERVLSSGNTIYF. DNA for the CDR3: TGTGCCAGCAGTGAACGGGTCCTGAGCTCTGGAAACACCATATATTTT.

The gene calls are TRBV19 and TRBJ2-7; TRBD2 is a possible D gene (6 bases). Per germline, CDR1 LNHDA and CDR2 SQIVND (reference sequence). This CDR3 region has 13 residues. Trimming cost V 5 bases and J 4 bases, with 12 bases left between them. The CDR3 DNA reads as TGTGCCAGTAGTGCCGGAGGGCCGTACGAGCAGTACTTC. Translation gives CASSAGGPYEQYF.